One T cell receptor beta chain is described in this entry. Its antigen is still unknown. The CDR3 runs 15 residues. Germline V gene sequence: CDR1 KGHDR, CDR2 SFDVKD. Trimming removed 9 bases from V and 0 bases from J, with 14 bases in between. This specimen belongs to a study of T cell responses to AZD1222 COVID-19 vaccine. Findings and limits, study-wide: Repertoires were collected only later (after the peak T cell response had occurred).

The method was immunoSEQ multiplex PCR; TCRdb's version includes in-frame clones alone and lacks a portion of them. Of 180,000 or so clones in the sample, 85% to 95% are singletons; the top ten hold about 3%. Sequenced here: peripheral blood, sampled on day 0 of AZD1222 vaccination. The chain has TRBV24-1 and TRBJ1-3; D is unresolved. This receptor was obtained from an adult in good health. CDR3 bases: TGTGCCACCGGATCACGGTTGGGCTCTGGAAACACCATATATTTT. It is translated as CATGSRLGSGNTIYF.